This TCR beta chain was obtained from a study of T-cell memory formation after mild COVID-19. Study-wide results and caveats: SARS-CoV-2 specificity of second-wave clones peaking day 37 was unconfirmed. Pre-infection memory already had some responding clones, implying cross-reactive memory joined.

5'RACE, which relied on constant-segment primers, yielded TCR alpha and TCR beta cDNA libraries carrying sample barcodes and UMIs. TCRdb fed the 5' RACE reads into MiXCR, producing one record per CDR3 protein. The sample lists 250,000 or so distinct CDR3 sequences; approximately 10% were seen once. This clonotype was observed a handful of times. Antigen: not known. CDR1 is MNHEY and CDR2 is SMNVEV in the germline V gene (reference sequence). This CDR3 comprises 12 residues. Between the trimmed V and J ends, which lost 7 bases and 1 base, there was a span of 8 bases. Sequencing was performed on PBMCs or a T cell subset sorted from them (not recorded which). The J gene is TRBJ2-7, the V gene TRBV27; possibly TRBD1 for D (6 bases). The clonotype originates from a man younger than 35 who had mild COVID-19 (a few samples of this study predate the infection). Cell type and time point are not known. The CDR3: CASMDRSYEQYF. The CDR3 nucleotides read TGTGCCAGCATGGACAGATCCTACGAGCAGTACTTC.